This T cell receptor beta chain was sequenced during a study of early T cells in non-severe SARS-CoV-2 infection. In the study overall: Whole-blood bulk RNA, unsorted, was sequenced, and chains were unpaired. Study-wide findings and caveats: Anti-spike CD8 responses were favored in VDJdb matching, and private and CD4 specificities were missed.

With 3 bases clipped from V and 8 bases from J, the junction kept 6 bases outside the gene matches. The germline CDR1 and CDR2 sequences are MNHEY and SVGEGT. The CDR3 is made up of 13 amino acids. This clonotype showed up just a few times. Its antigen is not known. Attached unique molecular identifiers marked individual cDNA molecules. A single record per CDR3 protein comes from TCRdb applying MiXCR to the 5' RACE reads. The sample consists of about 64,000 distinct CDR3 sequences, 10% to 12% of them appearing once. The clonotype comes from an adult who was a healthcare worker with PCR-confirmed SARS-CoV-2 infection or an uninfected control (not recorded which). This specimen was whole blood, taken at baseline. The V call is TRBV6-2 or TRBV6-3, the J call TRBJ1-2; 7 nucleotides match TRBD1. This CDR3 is CASSYPVDRGYTF. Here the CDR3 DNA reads TGTGCCAGCAGTTATCCTGTGGACAGGGGCTACACCTTC.